This T cell receptor beta chain came from a study of blood T cell repertoires in COVID-19. Whole-study context: Samples representing acute and convalescent COVID-19 were sourced from the United States, Italy and Spain. Nucleic acid was either cDNA or gDNA, and it came from T cells, B-cell-depleted T cells, or PBMCs.

Per the original methods: Estimated nucleated cell counts came from reference gene primer amplification. Method: immunoSEQ multiplex PCR; TCRdb's copy keeps in-frame clones and lacks some. D and trimming were read from the DNA, whereas the V and J calls and clone size are those reported in that table. The table lists some 230,000 clones, roughly nine tenths of them singletons, with under 3.5% in the top ten. CDR3 length: 12 residues. V was clipped by 5 bases and J by 3 bases, with 8 bases between them. CDR1 is SNHLY, CDR2 FYNNEI, per germline. The V call is TRBV2, the J call TRBJ2-7; D gene uncertain. Sequences were obtained from PBMCs or T cells enriched from blood (not recorded which). The TCR was taken from a woman aged 18-30 years in a cohort exposed to, infected with or recovered from COVID-19 (not recorded which). The CDR3 DNA is TGTGCCAGCAGTACAACGCACTACGAGCAGTACTTC. Its protein is CASSTTHYEQYF.